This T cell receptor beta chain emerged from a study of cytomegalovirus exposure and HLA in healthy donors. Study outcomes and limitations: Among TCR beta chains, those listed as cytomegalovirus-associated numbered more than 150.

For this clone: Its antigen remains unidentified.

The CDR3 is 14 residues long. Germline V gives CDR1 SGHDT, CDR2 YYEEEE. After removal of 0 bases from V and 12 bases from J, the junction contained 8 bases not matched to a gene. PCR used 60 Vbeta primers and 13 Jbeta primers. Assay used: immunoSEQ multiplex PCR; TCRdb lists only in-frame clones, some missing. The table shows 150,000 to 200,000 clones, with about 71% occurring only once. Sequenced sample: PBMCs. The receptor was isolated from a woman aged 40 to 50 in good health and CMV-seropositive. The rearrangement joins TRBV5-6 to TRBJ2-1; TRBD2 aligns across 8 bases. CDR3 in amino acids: CASSLVELAASQFF. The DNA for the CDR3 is TGTGCCAGCAGCTTGGTAGAACTAGCGGCGTCGCAGTTCTTC. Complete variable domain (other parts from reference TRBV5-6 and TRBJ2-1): DAGVTQSPTHLIKTRGQQVTLRCSPKSGHDTVSWYQQALGQGPQFIFQYYEEEERQRGNFPDRFSGHQFPNYSSELNVNALLLGDSALYLCASSLVELAASQFFGPGTRLTVL.